This paragraph reports one T cell receptor (beta chain). Its antigen is currently unknown. V was shortened by 3 bases and J by 4 bases, with 9 bases between the two germline ends. The CDR3 is 13 amino acids. CDR1 and CDR2 from the germline V gene are LNHDA and SQIVND (reference sequence). Naive CD8 populations comprised CD45RO-negative cells positively selected for CCR7, excluding terminally differentiated effector memory CD45RA+ cells. The sample comes from a study of shared clonotypes between healthy human individuals. Study outcomes and limitations: Non-shared clonotypes had lower generation probabilities than those shared by all four donors.

Produced via immunoSEQ multiplex PCR; TCRdb's table is partial and in-frame only. The sample records roughly 590,000 clones, just under 97% being singletons. The source of this sequence is a woman in her thirties in good health. The specimen was naive CD8+ T cells sorted from blood. This chain links TRBV19 with TRBJ2-5; possible D gene TRBD2, 6 bases. The CDR3 loop is CASSIRGIETQYF. Here the CDR3 DNA reads TGTGCCAGTAGTATTCGCGGGATAGAGACCCAGTACTTC. The full variable domain, completed using reference TRBV19 and TRBJ2-5, is DGGITQSPKYLFRKEGQNVTLSCEQNLNHDAMYWYRQDPGQGLRLIYYSQIVNDFQKGDIAEGYSVSREKKESFPLTVTSAQKNPTAFYLCASSIRGIETQYFGPGTRLLVL.